Listed below are T cell receptor beta chains from one sample, sequenced in a study of tumor-infiltrating lymphocytes in primary liver carcinoma. TCRdb passed the multiplex PCR reads through MiXCR, listing each CDR3 protein once. The sample has almost 200,000 distinct CDR3 sequences, roughly 61% seen once. The specimen was peripheral blood. The source is a woman aged 55-69 years with primary liver carcinoma and hepatitis B virus infection. Each CDR3 is given with its conserved first and last residue. The D gene is left open where the match is weak. Part of the rows lack a size; the others show once, few, many or a class for expanded clones.

>once|TRBV28|TRBJ1-2|.
CASSFNSGLYGYTF
TGTGCCAGCAGTTTTAACAGCGGACTTTATGGCTACACCTTC
>many|TRBV29-1|TRBJ2-1|.
CSAPSRGVADNEQFF
TGCAGCGCCCCCTCCCGCGGGGTGGCGGACAATGAGCAGTTCTTC
>.|TRBV21-1|TRBJ2-3|.
CASSNPPGILAGGPGDTQYF
TGTGCCAGCAGCAACCCCCCAGGGATACTAGCGGGAGGGCCAGGAGATACGCAGTATTTT
>.|TRBV11-1|TRBJ2-3|.
CASSSGHAVTDTQYF
TGTGCCAGCAGCTCGGGACATGCTGTCACAGATACGCAGTATTTT
>many|TRBV11-2|TRBJ1-1|.
CASSFEHTTEAFF
TGTGCCAGCAGCTTTGAACACACCACTGAAGCTTTCTTT
>.|TRBV5-8|TRBJ2-3|TRBD2
CDSSQRWAGGADTQYF
TGTGACAGCAGCCAACGGTGGGCGGGAGGCGCAGATACGCAGTATTTT
>.|TRBV11-3|TRBJ1-1|.
CASSLRGGGVRAFF
TGTGCCAGCAGCCTTAGGGGAGGGGGGGTTCGCGCTTTCTTT
>medium-sized|TRBV4-2|TRBJ2-2|TRBD2
CASSRGREVIGELFF
TGTGCCAGCAGCCGGGGGCGGGAGGTAATCGGGGAGCTGTTTTTT
>medium-sized|TRBV11-2|TRBJ1-1|.
CASSPPHLNTEAFF
TGTGCCAGCAGCCCACCCCACTTGAACACTGAAGCTTTCTTT
>.|TRBV6-1|TRBJ1-2|.
CASSEIPPNYGYTF
TGTGCCAGCAGTGAAATCCCTCCTAACTATGGCTACACCTTC
>few|TRBV5-1|TRBJ2-1|.
CAGSLPGNNEQFF
TGCGCCGGCAGCTTGCCGGGGAACAATGAGCAGTTCTTC
>few|TRBV20-1|TRBJ2-1|.
CSARDWVKSGYNEQFF
TGCAGTGCTAGAGATTGGGTCAAAAGCGGGTATAATGAGCAGTTCTTC
>many|TRBV11-1|TRBJ2-3|.
CASSLAPTTDTQYF
TGTGCCAGCAGCTTAGCACCCACCACAGATACGCAGTATTTT
>.|TRBV12-3/TRBV12-4|TRBJ2-2|.
CANRKRQNTGELFF
TGTGCCAACAGAAAGCGACAGAACACCGGGGAGCTGTTTTTT
>.|TRBV29-1|TRBJ2-3|.
CSVEQWAGTDTQYF
TGCAGCGTTGAACAGTGGGCAGGTACAGATACGCAGTATTTT
>.|TRBV30|TRBJ1-1|TRBD1
CAWIRGTADTEAFF
TGTGCCTGGATCCGAGGGACAGCCGACACTGAAGCTTTCTTT
>once|TRBV5-1|TRBJ2-5|.
CASISPGGMGETQYF
TGCGCCAGCATCTCACCTGGAGGGATGGGAGAGACCCAGTACTTC
>.|TRBV11-2|TRBJ1-1|.
CASSWDGGSTEAFF
TGTGCCAGCAGCTGGGACGGGGGGAGCACTGAAGCTTTCTTT
>.|TRBV6-5|TRBJ2-2|.
CASTIAGNLITGELFF
TGTGCTAGCACCATTGCCGGGAATTTGATCACCGGGGAGCTGTTTTTT
>few|TRBV11-3|TRBJ2-3|.
CASSFSSGQSDTRYF
TGTGCCAGCAGCTTCAGTTCGGGGCAGTCAGATACGCGGTATTTT
>.|TRBV11-2|TRBJ2-2|TRBD1
CASSHRQGSNTGELFF
TGTGCCAGTAGCCATAGACAGGGATCGAACACCGGGGAGCTGTTTTTT
>.|TRBV11-2|TRBJ1-2|.
CTSRRGGSSYGYTF
TGTACCAGCCGCCGGGGAGGGAGCTCCTATGGCTACACCTTC
>few|TRBV12-3/TRBV12-4|TRBJ2-3|.
CASSLSRPLRSDTQYF
TGTGCCAGCAGTTTATCCAGACCGTTGCGTTCAGATACGCAGTATTTT